This is a list of T cell receptor beta chains from one sample in a study of blood T cell repertoires in COVID-19. TCRdb keeps only in-frame clones here, not all; method: immunoSEQ multiplex PCR. The sample consists of over 450,000 clones, 85% to 90% of them appearing once. Material: peripheral blood. These receptor sequences come from a woman in her forties or fifties with COVID-19, enrolled during active disease. Each CDR3 is given with its conserved first and last residue. Fields, in order: D gene, J gene, clone size, V gene, CDR3 protein, CDR3 DNA. D genes are given only for firm matches. Where a row states a size, it is once, few, many or the class of an expanded clone; other rows omit it.

d_gene: TRBD1; j_gene: TRBJ1-5; abundance: once; v_gene: TRBV12-3/TRBV12-4; CDR3aa: CASSRDRDQPQHF; CDR3nt: TGTGCCAGCAGCAGGGACAGGGATCAGCCCCAGCATTTT
d_gene: NA; j_gene: TRBJ2-2; abundance: NA; v_gene: TRBV18; CDR3aa: CASSPSPNTGELFF; CDR3nt: TGTGCCAGCTCACCATCCCCTAACACCGGGGAGCTGTTTTTT
d_gene: TRBD2; j_gene: TRBJ2-1; abundance: NA; v_gene: TRBV30; CDR3aa: CAWASGVHGEQFF; CDR3nt: TGTGCCTGGGCTAGCGGGGTACATGGGGAGCAGTTCTTC
d_gene: TRBD2; j_gene: TRBJ2-1; abundance: once; v_gene: TRBV7-2; CDR3aa: CASSYVSAGGRNEQFF; CDR3nt: TGTGCCAGCAGCTACGTCTCAGCGGGGGGAAGGAATGAGCAGTTCTTC
d_gene: NA; j_gene: TRBJ2-3; abundance: NA; v_gene: TRBV12-3/TRBV12-4; CDR3aa: CASSFVRTDTQYF; CDR3nt: TGTGCCAGCAGTTTTGTCAGAACAGATACGCAGTATTTT
d_gene: TRBD1; j_gene: TRBJ2-6; abundance: NA; v_gene: TRBV9; CDR3aa: CASSLGQNSGANVLTF; CDR3nt: TGTGCCAGCAGCTTGGGACAGAACTCTGGGGCCAACGTCCTGACTTTC
d_gene: NA; j_gene: TRBJ2-7; abundance: once; v_gene: TRBV19; CDR3aa: CASSIGGGSYEQYF; CDR3nt: TGTGCCAGTAGTATAGGTGGAGGATCCTACGAGCAGTACTTC
d_gene: TRBD2; j_gene: TRBJ2-1; abundance: NA; v_gene: TRBV25-1; CDR3aa: CASSEWAGRDEQFF; CDR3nt: TGTGCCAGCAGTGAATGGGCAGGGAGGGATGAGCAGTTCTTC
d_gene: NA; j_gene: TRBJ1-2; abundance: NA; v_gene: TRBV10-1; CDR3aa: CARAEADYGYTF; CDR3nt: TGCGCGAGGGCAGAGGCTGACTATGGCTACACCTTC
d_gene: NA; j_gene: TRBJ1-2; abundance: NA; v_gene: TRBV11-2; CDR3aa: CASSQNSENGYTF; CDR3nt: TGTGCCAGCAGCCAAAATTCAGAAAATGGCTACACCTTC
d_gene: NA; j_gene: TRBJ2-7; abundance: NA; v_gene: TRBV5-6; CDR3aa: CASSFGQYEQYF; CDR3nt: TGTGCCAGCAGCTTCGGACAGTACGAGCAGTACTTC
d_gene: NA; j_gene: TRBJ2-3; abundance: NA; v_gene: TRBV15; CDR3aa: CATSTPNMGSLRTDTQYF; CDR3nt: TGTGCCACCAGCACCCCCAATATGGGCAGCCTTCGCACAGATACGCAGTATTTT
d_gene: NA; j_gene: TRBJ1-6; abundance: NA; v_gene: TRBV3-1/TRBV3-2; CDR3aa: CASSQDRESPLHF; CDR3nt: TGTGCCAGCAGCCAAGACCGAGAATCACCCCTCCACTTT
d_gene: NA; j_gene: TRBJ2-4; abundance: once; v_gene: TRBV2; CDR3aa: CASSDRGGNIQYF; CDR3nt: TGTGCCAGCAGTGACAGGGGAGGGAACATTCAGTACTTC
d_gene: NA; j_gene: TRBJ2-2; abundance: once; v_gene: TRBV27; CDR3aa: CASSPTGLPTGELFF; CDR3nt: TGTGCCAGCAGCCCTACGGGACTCCCCACCGGGGAGCTGTTTTTT
d_gene: TRBD2; j_gene: TRBJ2-1; abundance: NA; v_gene: TRBV27; CDR3aa: CASSGSLAGEQFF; CDR3nt: TGTGCCAGCAGTGGATCATTAGCGGGTGAGCAGTTCTTC
d_gene: TRBD1; j_gene: TRBJ1-6; abundance: NA; v_gene: TRBV4-1; CDR3aa: CASSQEGRQGKSPLHF; CDR3nt: TGCGCCAGCAGCCAAGAGGGGCGACAGGGTAAATCACCCCTCCACTTT
d_gene: TRBD1; j_gene: TRBJ1-2; abundance: NA; v_gene: TRBV11-3; CDR3aa: CASRPDRGSHGYTF; CDR3nt: TGTGCCAGCAGGCCCGACAGGGGGAGTCATGGCTACACCTTC
d_gene: NA; j_gene: TRBJ2-7; abundance: NA; v_gene: TRBV5-6; CDR3aa: CASSLRVGRSYEQYF; CDR3nt: TGTGCCAGCAGCTTGCGGGTAGGGAGGTCGTACGAGCAGTACTTC
d_gene: NA; j_gene: TRBJ1-2; abundance: NA; v_gene: TRBV11-2; CDR3aa: CASSLGGGYTF; CDR3nt: TGTGCCAGCAGCTTGGGGGGTGGCTACACCTTC
d_gene: NA; j_gene: TRBJ1-1; abundance: NA; v_gene: TRBV12-3/TRBV12-4; CDR3aa: CASSLARNTEAFF; CDR3nt: TGTGCCAGCAGTTTAGCCCGGAACACTGAAGCTTTCTTT
d_gene: TRBD2; j_gene: TRBJ2-3; abundance: NA; v_gene: TRBV7-2; CDR3aa: CASSLRTSGAGTDTQYF; CDR3nt: TGTGCCAGCAGCTTAAGGACTAGCGGGGCGGGCACAGATACGCAGTATTTT
d_gene: NA; j_gene: TRBJ2-3; abundance: NA; v_gene: TRBV6-5; CDR3aa: CASSYRFTDTQYF; CDR3nt: TGTGCCAGCAGTTACCGGTTCACAGATACGCAGTATTTT
d_gene: NA; j_gene: TRBJ1-5; abundance: NA; v_gene: TRBV18; CDR3aa: CASSRSGRDNQPQHF; CDR3nt: TGTGCCAGCTCCCGATCCGGTCGGGACAATCAGCCCCAGCATTTT
d_gene: TRBD1; j_gene: TRBJ2-7; abundance: NA; v_gene: TRBV19; CDR3aa: CASSGTGGYEQYF; CDR3nt: TGTGCCAGTAGTGGGACAGGGGGCTACGAGCAGTACTTC
d_gene: TRBD1; j_gene: TRBJ1-1; abundance: NA; v_gene: TRBV6-5; CDR3aa: CASSRTGDTEAFF; CDR3nt: TGTGCCAGCAGTCGGACAGGGGACACTGAAGCTTTCTTT
d_gene: NA; j_gene: TRBJ1-1; abundance: NA; v_gene: TRBV6-5; CDR3aa: CASKKLGGEAFF; CDR3nt: TGTGCCAGCAAAAAATTAGGGGGTGAAGCTTTCTTT
d_gene: TRBD1; j_gene: TRBJ2-7; abundance: NA; v_gene: TRBV5-1; CDR3aa: CASSSGQGGYEQYF; CDR3nt: TGCGCCAGCAGCTCCGGACAGGGAGGATACGAGCAGTACTTC
d_gene: TRBD2; j_gene: TRBJ2-7; abundance: few; v_gene: TRBV9; CDR3aa: CASSVTTGGREQYF; CDR3nt: TGTGCCAGCAGCGTCACTACGGGGGGAAGGGAGCAGTACTTC
d_gene: NA; j_gene: TRBJ2-7; abundance: NA; v_gene: TRBV7-6; CDR3aa: CASSPPGAYEQYF; CDR3nt: TGTGCCAGCAGCCCACCAGGGGCCTACGAGCAGTACTTC
d_gene: TRBD1; j_gene: TRBJ2-3; abundance: NA; v_gene: TRBV9; CDR3aa: CASTKNKGRQGSSPDTQYF; CDR3nt: TGTGCCAGCACCAAAAATAAGGGTCGACAGGGCAGTTCCCCCGATACGCAGTATTTT
d_gene: TRBD1; j_gene: TRBJ1-2; abundance: NA; v_gene: TRBV19; CDR3aa: CASEAGQPQEGYTF; CDR3nt: TGTGCCAGCGAGGCGGGACAGCCTCAAGAGGGCTACACCTTC
d_gene: NA; j_gene: TRBJ1-1; abundance: NA; v_gene: TRBV6-5; CDR3aa: CASRSARDTEAFF; CDR3nt: TGTGCCAGCAGATCGGCCCGGGACACTGAAGCTTTCTTT
d_gene: NA; j_gene: TRBJ2-3; abundance: NA; v_gene: TRBV5-1; CDR3aa: CASSSGSAGPDTQYF; CDR3nt: TGCGCCAGCAGCTCAGGGTCGGCGGGGCCAGATACGCAGTATTTT
d_gene: TRBD2; j_gene: TRBJ2-3; abundance: NA; v_gene: TRBV11-1; CDR3aa: CASSPRLAGSDTQYF; CDR3nt: TGTGCCAGCAGCCCTCGACTAGCGGGGTCAGATACGCAGTATTTT
d_gene: TRBD2; j_gene: TRBJ2-2; abundance: NA; v_gene: TRBV6-5; CDR3aa: CASQARGVAGELFF; CDR3nt: TGTGCCAGCCAGGCCCGGGGGGTGGCCGGGGAGCTGTTTTTT
d_gene: NA; j_gene: TRBJ2-1; abundance: NA; v_gene: TRBV4-1; CDR3aa: CASSQEEGSYNEQFF; CDR3nt: TGCGCCAGCAGCCAAGAGGAGGGGTCCTACAATGAGCAGTTCTTC
d_gene: TRBD1; j_gene: TRBJ1-2; abundance: NA; v_gene: TRBV6-6; CDR3aa: CASSARGRSYGYTF; CDR3nt: TGTGCCAGCAGTGCAAGGGGGCGTAGCTATGGCTACACCTTC
d_gene: NA; j_gene: TRBJ2-3; abundance: NA; v_gene: TRBV9; CDR3aa: CASSVAEGGPGGHTQYF; CDR3nt: TGTGCCAGCAGCGTAGCCGAGGGGGGGCCAGGTGGGCATACGCAGTATTTT
d_gene: NA; j_gene: TRBJ2-4; abundance: NA; v_gene: TRBV19; CDR3aa: CASNPRSPKGIQYF; CDR3nt: TGTGCCAGTAACCCGCGAAGCCCAAAGGGGATTCAGTACTTC
d_gene: NA; j_gene: TRBJ1-1; abundance: few; v_gene: TRBV2; CDR3aa: CASRELHVGGVGAFF; CDR3nt: TGTGCCAGCAGGGAACTCCACGTAGGAGGAGTGGGGGCTTTCTTT
d_gene: TRBD1; j_gene: TRBJ2-6; abundance: NA; v_gene: TRBV7-2; CDR3aa: CASSLIAQGALGANVLTF; CDR3nt: TGTGCCAGCAGCTTAATCGCGCAGGGGGCGCTTGGGGCCAACGTCCTGACTTTC
d_gene: TRBD2; j_gene: TRBJ2-7; abundance: NA; v_gene: TRBV28; CDR3aa: CASSSSRSGGPHEQYF; CDR3nt: TGTGCCAGCAGTTCATCCCGTAGCGGGGGTCCCCACGAGCAGTACTTC
d_gene: NA; j_gene: TRBJ1-3; abundance: NA; v_gene: TRBV6-4; CDR3aa: CASSDPWAGRSGNTIYF; CDR3nt: TGTGCCAGCAGTGACCCTTGGGCGGGACGCTCTGGAAACACCATATATTTT
d_gene: TRBD2; j_gene: TRBJ2-2; abundance: once; v_gene: TRBV19; CDR3aa: CASSSPAGGSRTGELFF; CDR3nt: TGTGCCAGTAGTTCCCCAGCGGGGGGATCAAGGACCGGGGAGCTGTTTTTT
d_gene: NA; j_gene: TRBJ1-3; abundance: once; v_gene: TRBV6-5; CDR3aa: CASSPTPNSGNTIYF; CDR3nt: TGTGCCAGCAGCCCGACACCTAACTCTGGAAACACCATATATTTT
d_gene: NA; j_gene: TRBJ1-3; abundance: NA; v_gene: TRBV5-1; CDR3aa: CASTLGASTGNTIYF; CDR3nt: TGCGCCAGCACCCTGGGAGCTTCTACTGGAAACACCATATATTTT
d_gene: TRBD1; j_gene: TRBJ1-1; abundance: NA; v_gene: TRBV7-8; CDR3aa: CASSLQGGGNTEAFF; CDR3nt: TGTGCCAGCAGCTTACAGGGGGGTGGGAACACTGAAGCTTTCTTT
d_gene: TRBD1; j_gene: TRBJ1-1; abundance: NA; v_gene: TRBV6-5; CDR3aa: CASRPWTGSNTEAFF; CDR3nt: TGTGCCAGCAGACCATGGACAGGGAGCAACACTGAAGCTTTCTTT
d_gene: TRBD2; j_gene: TRBJ2-3; abundance: NA; v_gene: TRBV15; CDR3aa: CATSRASTSGATDTQYF; CDR3nt: TGTGCCACCAGCAGAGCCTCAACTAGCGGGGCCACAGATACGCAGTATTTT
d_gene: NA; j_gene: TRBJ2-3; abundance: NA; v_gene: TRBV18; CDR3aa: CASSPPLWTDTQYF; CDR3nt: TGTGCCAGCTCACCACCACTCTGGACAGATACGCAGTATTTT
d_gene: NA; j_gene: TRBJ1-4; abundance: NA; v_gene: TRBV6-6; CDR3aa: CASSYLQGFEKLFF; CDR3nt: TGTGCCAGCAGTTACCTACAGGGTTTTGAAAAACTGTTTTTT
d_gene: NA; j_gene: TRBJ1-4; abundance: NA; v_gene: TRBV7-2; CDR3aa: CASSFQGFREANEKLFF; CDR3nt: TGTGCCAGCAGCTTCCAAGGCTTCAGGGAAGCTAATGAAAAACTGTTTTTT